The clone carrying this T cell receptor beta chain appeared a few times. TCRdb keeps only in-frame clones here, not all; method: immunoSEQ multiplex PCR. The table includes tens of thousands of clones, about 90% detected once. This sample was included in a study of T cell changes during pregnancy in multiple sclerosis. V was cut by 1 base and J by 1 base, with 10 bases left in between. CDR1 and CDR2 from the germline V gene are LGHNA and YSLEER. The CDR3 covers 16 residues. Sequences were derived from CD8+ T cells from peripheral blood mononuclear cells, sampled after pregnancy. The receptor was derived from a female donor with multiple sclerosis, enrolled in a pregnancy study. J is TRBJ2-2 and V is TRBV4-3; D not resolved. DNA for the CDR3: TGCGCCAGCAGCCAAGCTAACGATATGAACACCGGGGAGCTGTTTTTT. The encoded protein is CASSQANDMNTGELFF.